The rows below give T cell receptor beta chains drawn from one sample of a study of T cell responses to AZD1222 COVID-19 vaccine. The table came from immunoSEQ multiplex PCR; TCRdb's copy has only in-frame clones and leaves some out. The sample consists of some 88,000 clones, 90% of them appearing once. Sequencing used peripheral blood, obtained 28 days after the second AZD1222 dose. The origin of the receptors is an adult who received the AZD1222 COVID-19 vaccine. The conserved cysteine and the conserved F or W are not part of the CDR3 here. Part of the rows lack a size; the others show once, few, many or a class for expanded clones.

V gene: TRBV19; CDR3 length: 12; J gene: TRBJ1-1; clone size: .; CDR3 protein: ASSDGQGYTEAF
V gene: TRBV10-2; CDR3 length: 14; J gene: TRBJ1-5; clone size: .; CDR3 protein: ASSGTTGISNQPQH
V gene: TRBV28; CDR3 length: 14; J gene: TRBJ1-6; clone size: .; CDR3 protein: ASSQRRFRGDSPLH
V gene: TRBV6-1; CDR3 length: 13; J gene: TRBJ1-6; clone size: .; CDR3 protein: ASSEQSSYNSPLH
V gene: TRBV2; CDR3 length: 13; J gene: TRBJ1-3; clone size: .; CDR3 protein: ASSEQGGSGNTIY
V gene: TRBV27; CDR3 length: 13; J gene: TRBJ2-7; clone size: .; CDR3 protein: ASSLAVGSNYEQY
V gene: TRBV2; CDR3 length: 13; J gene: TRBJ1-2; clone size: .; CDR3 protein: ASSRGQGGAYGYT
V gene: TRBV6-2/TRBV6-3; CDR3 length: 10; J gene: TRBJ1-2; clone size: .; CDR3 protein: ASSQGYDGYT
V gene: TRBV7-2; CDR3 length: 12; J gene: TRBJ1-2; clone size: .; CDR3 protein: ASSPRGGNYGYT
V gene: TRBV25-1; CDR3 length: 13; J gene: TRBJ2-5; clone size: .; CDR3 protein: ASSDDSGGRGTQY
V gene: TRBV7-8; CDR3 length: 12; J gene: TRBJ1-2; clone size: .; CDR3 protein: ASSSDRGDYGYT
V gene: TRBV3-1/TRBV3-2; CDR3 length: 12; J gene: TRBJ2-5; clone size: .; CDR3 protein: ASSQAGGPGTQY
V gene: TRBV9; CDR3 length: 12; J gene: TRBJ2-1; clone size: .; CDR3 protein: ASSGGIAYNEQF
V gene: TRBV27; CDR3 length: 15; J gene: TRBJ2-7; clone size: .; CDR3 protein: ASTFLTSDRGPYEQY
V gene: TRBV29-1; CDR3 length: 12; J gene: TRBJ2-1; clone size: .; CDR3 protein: SVARRGDYNEQF
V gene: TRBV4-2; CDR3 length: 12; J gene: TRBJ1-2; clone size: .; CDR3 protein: ASSQPTGPYGYT
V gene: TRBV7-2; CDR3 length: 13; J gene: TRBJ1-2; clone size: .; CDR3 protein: ASSLMFGETYGYT
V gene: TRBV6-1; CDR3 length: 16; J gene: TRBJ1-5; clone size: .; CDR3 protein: ASSEARQTLYGNQPQH
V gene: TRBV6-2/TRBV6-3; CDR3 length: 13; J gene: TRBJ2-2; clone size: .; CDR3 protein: ASSRDRVNTGELF
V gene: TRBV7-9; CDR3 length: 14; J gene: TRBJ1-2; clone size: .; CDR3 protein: ASRPIPDPGNYGYT
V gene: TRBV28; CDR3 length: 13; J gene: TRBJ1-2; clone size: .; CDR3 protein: ASSLWGSRDYGYT
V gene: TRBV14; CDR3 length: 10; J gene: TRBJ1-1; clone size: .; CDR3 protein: ASSQANTEAF
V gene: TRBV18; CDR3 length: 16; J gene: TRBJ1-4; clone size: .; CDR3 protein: ASSLPGQGSVNNEKLF
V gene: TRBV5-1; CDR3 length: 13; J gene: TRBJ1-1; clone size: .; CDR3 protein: ASSLWDSSNTEAF
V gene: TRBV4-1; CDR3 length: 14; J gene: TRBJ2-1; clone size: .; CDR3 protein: ASSQPGQGAQGEQF
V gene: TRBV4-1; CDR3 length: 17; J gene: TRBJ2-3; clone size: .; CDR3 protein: ASSQDVASGGASTDTQY
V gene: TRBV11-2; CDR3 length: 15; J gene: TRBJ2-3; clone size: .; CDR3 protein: ASSLEQRGISTDTQY
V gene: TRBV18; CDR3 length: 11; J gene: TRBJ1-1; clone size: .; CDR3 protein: ASSRAGDTEAF
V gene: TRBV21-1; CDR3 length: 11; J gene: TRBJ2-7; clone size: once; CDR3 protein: ASSPLWTYEQY
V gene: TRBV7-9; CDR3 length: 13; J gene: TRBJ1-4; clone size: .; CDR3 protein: ASSLWGTLEEKLF
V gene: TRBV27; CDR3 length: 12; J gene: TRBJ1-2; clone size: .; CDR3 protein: ASSFRDRARGYT
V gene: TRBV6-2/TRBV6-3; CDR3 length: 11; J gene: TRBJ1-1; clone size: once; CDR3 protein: ASSADGGQKAF
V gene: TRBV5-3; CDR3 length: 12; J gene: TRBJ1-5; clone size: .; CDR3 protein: ASEAGGRDQPQH
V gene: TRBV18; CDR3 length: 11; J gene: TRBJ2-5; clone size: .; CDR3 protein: ASSPLRGETQY
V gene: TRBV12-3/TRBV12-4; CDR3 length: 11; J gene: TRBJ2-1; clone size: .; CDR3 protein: ASSPSTHNEQF
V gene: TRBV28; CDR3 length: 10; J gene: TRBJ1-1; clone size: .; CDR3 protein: ASSLWGPEAF
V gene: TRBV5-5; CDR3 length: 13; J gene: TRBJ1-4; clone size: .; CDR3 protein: ASSRGGASQEKLF
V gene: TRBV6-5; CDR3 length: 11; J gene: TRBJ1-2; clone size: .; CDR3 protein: ASSYFGNYGYT
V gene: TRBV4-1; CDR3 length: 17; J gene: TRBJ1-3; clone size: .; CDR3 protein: ASSQPGIPSPSSGNTIY
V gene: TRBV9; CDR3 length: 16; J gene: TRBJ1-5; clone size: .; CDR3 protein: ASSVDMDRSYSNQPQH
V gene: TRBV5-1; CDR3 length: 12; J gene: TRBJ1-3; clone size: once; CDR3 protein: ASSLGGAGNTIY
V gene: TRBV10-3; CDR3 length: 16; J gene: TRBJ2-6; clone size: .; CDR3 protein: AITPGTAYYSGANVLT
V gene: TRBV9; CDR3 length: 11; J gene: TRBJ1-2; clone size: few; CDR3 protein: ASSVDEGYGYT